The 2 T cell receptor beta chains given below trace back to one sample, sequenced in a study of cytomegalovirus exposure and HLA in healthy donors. Vbeta (60) and Jbeta (13) primers were used in the PCR. The assay was immunoSEQ multiplex PCR, and TCRdb's table has in-frame clones only and misses some. The sample contains 60,000 to 85,000 clones, 74% of which appear only once. The sequencing input was PBMCs. All receptors come from a human donor in good health.

V gene TRBV5-1 combines with J gene TRBJ2-5, with TRBD1 identical over 8 bases. The CDR3 length is 16 residues. CDR1 SGHRS and CDR2 YFSETQ come from the germline V gene. J was trimmed by 6 bases and V by 0 bases; bases with no gene match: 10. CDR3 loop: CASSLEGTGSEKTQYF. The CDR3 DNA reads TGCGCCAGCAGCTTGGAAGGGACAGGTTCCGAGAAGACCCAGTACTTC.

The rearrangement joins TRBV18 to TRBJ1-4; perhaps TRBD1 as D (5 bases). The CDR3 has 14 residues. Deletions cut 4 bases from V and 7 bases from J, with 13 bases between. Germline lookup yields CDR1 KGHSH and CDR2 LQKENI. For the CDR3, the DNA is TGTGCCAGCTCACGGGGGGTCGGTCGTGAAAAACTGTTTTTT. This sequence encodes CASSRGVGREKLFF.